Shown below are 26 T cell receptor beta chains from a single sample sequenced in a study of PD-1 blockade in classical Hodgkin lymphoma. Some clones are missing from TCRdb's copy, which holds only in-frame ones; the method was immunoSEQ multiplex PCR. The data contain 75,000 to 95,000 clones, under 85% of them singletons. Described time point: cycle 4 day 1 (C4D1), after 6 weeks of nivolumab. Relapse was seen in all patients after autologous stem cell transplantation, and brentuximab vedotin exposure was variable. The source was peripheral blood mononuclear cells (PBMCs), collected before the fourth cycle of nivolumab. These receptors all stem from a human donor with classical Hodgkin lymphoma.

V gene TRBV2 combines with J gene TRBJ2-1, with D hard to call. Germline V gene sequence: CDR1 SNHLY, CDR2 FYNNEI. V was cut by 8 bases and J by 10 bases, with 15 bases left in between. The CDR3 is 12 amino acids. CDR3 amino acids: CASRLALGEQFF. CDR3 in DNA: TGTGCCAGCCGACTGGCGCTGGGGGAGCAGTTCTTC.

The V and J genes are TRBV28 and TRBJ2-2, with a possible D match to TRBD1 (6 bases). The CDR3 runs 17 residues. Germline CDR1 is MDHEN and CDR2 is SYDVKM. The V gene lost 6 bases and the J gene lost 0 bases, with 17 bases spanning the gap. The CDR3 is CASSPSGAATNTGELFF. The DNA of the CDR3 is TGTGCCAGCAGCCCCTCAGGGGCAGCAACGAACACCGGGGAGCTGTTTTTT.

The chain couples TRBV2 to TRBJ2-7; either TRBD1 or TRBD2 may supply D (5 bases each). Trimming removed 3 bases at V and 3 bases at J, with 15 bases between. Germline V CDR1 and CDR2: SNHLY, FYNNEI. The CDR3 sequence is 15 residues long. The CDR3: CASSDDGDPGYEQYF. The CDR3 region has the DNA TGTGCCAGCAGTGACGATGGGGACCCCGGCTACGAGCAGTACTTC.

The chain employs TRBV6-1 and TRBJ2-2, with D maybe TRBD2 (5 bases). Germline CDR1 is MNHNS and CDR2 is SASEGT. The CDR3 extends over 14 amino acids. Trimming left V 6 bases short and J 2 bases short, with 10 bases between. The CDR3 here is CASSWTHNTGELFF. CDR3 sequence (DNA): TGTGCCAGCAGCTGGACTCACAACACCGGGGAGCTGTTTTTT.

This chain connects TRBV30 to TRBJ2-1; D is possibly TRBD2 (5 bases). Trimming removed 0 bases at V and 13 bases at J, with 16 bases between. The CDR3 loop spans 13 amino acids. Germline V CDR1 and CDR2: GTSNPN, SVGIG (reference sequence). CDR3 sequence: CAWSVNQIGSQFF. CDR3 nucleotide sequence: TGTGCCTGGAGTGTCAACCAAATAGGGAGCCAGTTCTTC.

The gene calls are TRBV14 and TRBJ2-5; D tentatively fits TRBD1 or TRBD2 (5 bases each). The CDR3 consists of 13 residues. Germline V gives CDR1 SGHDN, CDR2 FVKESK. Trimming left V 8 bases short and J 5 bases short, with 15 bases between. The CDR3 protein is CASALGVLETQYF. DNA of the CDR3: TGTGCCAGCGCCTTGGGGGTCCTTGAGACCCAGTACTTC. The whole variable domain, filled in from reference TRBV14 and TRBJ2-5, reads EAGVTQFPSHSVIEKGQTVTLRCDPISGHDNLYWYRRVMGKEIKFLLHFVKESKQDESGMPNNRFLAERTGGTYSTLKVQPAELEDSGVYFCASALGVLETQYFGPGTRLLVL.

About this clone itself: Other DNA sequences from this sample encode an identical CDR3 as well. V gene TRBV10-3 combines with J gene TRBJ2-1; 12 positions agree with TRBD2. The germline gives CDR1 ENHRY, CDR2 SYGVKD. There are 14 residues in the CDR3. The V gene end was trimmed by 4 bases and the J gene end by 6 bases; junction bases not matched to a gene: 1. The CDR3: CAISGTSGANEQFF. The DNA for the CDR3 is TGTGCCATCAGTGGGACTAGCGGGGCCAATGAGCAGTTCTTC.

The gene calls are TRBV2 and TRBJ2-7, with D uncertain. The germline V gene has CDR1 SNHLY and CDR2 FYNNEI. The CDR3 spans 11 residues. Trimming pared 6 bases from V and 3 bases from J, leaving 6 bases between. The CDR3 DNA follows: TGTGCCAGCAGGGACCGCTACGAGCAGTACTTC. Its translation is CASRDRYEQYF.

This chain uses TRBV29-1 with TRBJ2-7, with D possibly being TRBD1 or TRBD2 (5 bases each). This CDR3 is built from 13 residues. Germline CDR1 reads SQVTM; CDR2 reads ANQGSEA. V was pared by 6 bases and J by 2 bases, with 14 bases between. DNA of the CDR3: TGCAGCGTCCTAGGGGACGACACCTACGAGCAGTACTTC. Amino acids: CSVLGDDTYEQYF.

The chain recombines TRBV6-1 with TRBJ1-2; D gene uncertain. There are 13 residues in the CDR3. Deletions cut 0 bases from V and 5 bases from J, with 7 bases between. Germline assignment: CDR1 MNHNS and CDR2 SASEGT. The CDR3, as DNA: TGTGCCAGCAGTGAAGCAGGCGGTTATGGCTACACCTTC. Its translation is CASSEAGGYGYTF.

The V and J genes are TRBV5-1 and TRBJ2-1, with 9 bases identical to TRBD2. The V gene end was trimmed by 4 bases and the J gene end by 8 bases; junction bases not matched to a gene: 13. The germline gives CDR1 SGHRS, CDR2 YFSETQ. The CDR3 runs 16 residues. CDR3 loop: CASSPTRLAAGDEQFF. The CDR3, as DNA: TGCGCCAGCAGCCCCACCCGACTAGCGGCCGGGGATGAGCAGTTCTTC.

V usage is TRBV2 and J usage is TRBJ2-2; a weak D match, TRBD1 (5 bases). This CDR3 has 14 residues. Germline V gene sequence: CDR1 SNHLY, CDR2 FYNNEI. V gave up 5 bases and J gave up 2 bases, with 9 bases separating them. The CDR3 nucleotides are TGTGCCAGCAGTCCTCGGACAAACACCGGGGAGCTGTTTTTT. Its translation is CASSPRTNTGELFF.

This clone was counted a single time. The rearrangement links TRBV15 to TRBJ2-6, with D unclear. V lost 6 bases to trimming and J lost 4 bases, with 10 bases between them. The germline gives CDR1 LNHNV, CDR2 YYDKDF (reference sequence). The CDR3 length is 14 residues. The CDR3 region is CATSHGLGANVLTF. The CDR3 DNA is TGTGCCACCAGTCATGGGTTGGGGGCCAACGTCCTGACTTTC.

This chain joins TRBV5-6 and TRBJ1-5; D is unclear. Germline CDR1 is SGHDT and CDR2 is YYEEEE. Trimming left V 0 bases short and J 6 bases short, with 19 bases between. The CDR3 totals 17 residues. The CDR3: CASSLGPARTSGQPQHF. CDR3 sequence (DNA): TGTGCCAGCAGCTTGGGGCCTGCTAGGACGTCGGGTCAGCCCCAGCATTTT.

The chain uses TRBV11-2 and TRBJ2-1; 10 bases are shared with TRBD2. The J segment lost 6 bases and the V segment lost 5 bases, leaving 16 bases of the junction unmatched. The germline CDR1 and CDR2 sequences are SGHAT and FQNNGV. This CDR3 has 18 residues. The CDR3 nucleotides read TGTGCCAGCAGCCCCTGGGGGATAGCGGGAGGACAGGGCAATGAGCAGTTCTTC. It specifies CASSPWGIAGGQGNEQFF.

CDR3 protein: CASSLAASSYNEQFF. CDR3 nucleotides: TGTGCCAGCAGCTTAGCCGCCAGCTCCTACAATGAGCAGTTCTTC. This rearrangement joins TRBV7-6 to TRBJ2-1; D unclear. The CDR3 has 15 amino acids. V was pared by 0 bases and J by 0 bases, with 6 bases between. CDR1 is SGHVS and CDR2 is FNYEAQ in the germline V gene.

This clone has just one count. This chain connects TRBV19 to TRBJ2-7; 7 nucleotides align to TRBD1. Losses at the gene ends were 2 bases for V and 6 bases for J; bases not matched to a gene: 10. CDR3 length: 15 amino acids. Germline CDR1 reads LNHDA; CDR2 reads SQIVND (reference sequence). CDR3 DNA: TGTGCCAGTAGTATACTACCTGGGACAGTCTCCGAGCAGTACTTC. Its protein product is CASSILPGTVSEQYF. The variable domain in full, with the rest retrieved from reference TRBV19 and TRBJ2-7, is DGGITQSPKYLFRKEGQNVTLSCEQNLNHDAMYWYRQDPGQGLRLIYYSQIVNDFQKGDIAEGYSVSREKKESFPLTVTSAQKNPTAFYLCASSILPGTVSEQYFGPGTRLTVT.

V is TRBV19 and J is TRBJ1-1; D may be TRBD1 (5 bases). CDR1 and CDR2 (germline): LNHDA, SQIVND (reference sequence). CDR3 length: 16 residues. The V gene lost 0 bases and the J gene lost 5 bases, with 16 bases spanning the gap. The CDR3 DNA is TGTGCCAGTAGTATAGATCGGGGACGGGCTTGGACTGAAGCTTTCTTT. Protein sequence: CASSIDRGRAWTEAFF.

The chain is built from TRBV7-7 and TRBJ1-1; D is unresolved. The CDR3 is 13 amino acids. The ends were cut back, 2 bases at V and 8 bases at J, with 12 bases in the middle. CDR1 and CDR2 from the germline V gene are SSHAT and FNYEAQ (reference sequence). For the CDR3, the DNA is TGTGCCAGCAGCTTAAGACAAGACTCGGAAGCTTTCTTT. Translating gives CASSLRQDSEAFF. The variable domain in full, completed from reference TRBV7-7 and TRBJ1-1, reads GAGVSQSPRYKVTKRGQDVTLRCDPISSHATLYWYQQALGQGPEFLTYFNYEAQPDKSGLPSDRFSAERPEGSISTLTIQRTEQRDSAMYRCASSLRQDSEAFFGQGTRLTVV.

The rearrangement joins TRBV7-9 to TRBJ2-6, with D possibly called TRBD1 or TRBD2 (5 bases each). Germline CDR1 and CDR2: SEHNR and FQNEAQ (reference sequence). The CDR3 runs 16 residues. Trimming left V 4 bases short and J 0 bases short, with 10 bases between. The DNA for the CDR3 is TGTGCCAGCAGCTATGGGGGAACCTCTGGGGCCAACGTCCTGACTTTC. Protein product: CASSYGGTSGANVLTF.

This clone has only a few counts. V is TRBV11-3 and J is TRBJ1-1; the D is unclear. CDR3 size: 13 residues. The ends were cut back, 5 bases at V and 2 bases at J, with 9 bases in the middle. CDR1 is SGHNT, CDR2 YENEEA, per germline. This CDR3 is CASSPNPNTEAFF. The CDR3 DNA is TGTGCCAGCAGCCCCAACCCAAACACTGAAGCTTTCTTT.

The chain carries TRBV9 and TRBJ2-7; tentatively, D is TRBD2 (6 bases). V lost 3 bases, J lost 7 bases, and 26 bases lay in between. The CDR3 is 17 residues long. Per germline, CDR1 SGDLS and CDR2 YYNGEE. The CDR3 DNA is TGTGCCAGCAGCGCGACCCCTATGTCGGGACTCGTTATAGAGCAGTACTTC. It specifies CASSATPMSGLVIEQYF.

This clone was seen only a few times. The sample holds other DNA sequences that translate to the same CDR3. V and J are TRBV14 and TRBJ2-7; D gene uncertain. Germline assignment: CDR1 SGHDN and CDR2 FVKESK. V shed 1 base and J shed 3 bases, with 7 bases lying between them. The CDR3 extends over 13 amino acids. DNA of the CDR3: TGTGCCAGCAGCCAAGTTGTAGGCTACGAGCAGTACTTC. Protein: CASSQVVGYEQYF.

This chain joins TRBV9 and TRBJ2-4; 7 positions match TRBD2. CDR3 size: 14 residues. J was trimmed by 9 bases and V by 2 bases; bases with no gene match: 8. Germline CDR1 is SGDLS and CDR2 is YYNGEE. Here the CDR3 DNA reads TGTGCCAGCAGCGTGGGGGGGACTGTAGGCATTCAGTACTTC. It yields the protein CASSVGGTVGIQYF.

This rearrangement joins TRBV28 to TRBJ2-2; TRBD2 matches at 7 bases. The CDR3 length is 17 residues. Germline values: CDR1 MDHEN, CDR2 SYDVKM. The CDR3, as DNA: TGTGCACAGTCACCTAGCGGCGGGCGAATTGACACCGGGGAGCTGTTTTTT. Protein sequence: CAQSPSGGRIDTGELFF.

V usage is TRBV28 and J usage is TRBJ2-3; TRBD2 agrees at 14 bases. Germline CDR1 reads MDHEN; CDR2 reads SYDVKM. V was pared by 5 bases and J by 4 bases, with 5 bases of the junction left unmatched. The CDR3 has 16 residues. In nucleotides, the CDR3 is TGTGCCAGCAGTCCTCCGGGACTAGCGGGAGCAGATACGCAGTATTTT. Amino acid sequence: CASSPPGLAGADTQYF.